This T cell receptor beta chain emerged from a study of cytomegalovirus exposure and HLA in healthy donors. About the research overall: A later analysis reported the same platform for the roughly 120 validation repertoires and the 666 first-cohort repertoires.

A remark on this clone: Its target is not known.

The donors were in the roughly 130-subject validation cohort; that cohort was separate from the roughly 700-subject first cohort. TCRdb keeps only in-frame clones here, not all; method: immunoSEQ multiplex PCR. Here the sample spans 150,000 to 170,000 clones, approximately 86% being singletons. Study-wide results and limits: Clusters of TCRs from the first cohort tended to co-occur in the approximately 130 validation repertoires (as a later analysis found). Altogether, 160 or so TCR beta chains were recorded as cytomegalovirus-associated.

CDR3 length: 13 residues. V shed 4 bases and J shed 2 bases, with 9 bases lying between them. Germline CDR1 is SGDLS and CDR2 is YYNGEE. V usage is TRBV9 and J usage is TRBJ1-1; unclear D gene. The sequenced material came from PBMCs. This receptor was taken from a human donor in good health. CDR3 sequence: CASSHGSNTEAFF. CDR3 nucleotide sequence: TGTGCCAGCAGCCATGGGAGCAACACTGAAGCTTTCTTT.